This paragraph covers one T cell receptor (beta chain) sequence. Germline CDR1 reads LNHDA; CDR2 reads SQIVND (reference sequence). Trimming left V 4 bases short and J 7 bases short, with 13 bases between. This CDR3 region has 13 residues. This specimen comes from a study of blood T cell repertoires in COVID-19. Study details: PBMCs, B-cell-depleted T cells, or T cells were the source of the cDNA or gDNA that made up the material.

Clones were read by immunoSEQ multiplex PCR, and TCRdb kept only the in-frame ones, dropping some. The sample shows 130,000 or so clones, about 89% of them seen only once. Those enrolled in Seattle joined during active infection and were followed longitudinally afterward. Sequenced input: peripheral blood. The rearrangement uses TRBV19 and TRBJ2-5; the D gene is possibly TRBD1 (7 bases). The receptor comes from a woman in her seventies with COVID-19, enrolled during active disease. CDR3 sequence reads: CASSKQGRGTQYF. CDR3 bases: TGTGCCAGTAGTAAACAGGGGCGGGGGACCCAGTACTTC.